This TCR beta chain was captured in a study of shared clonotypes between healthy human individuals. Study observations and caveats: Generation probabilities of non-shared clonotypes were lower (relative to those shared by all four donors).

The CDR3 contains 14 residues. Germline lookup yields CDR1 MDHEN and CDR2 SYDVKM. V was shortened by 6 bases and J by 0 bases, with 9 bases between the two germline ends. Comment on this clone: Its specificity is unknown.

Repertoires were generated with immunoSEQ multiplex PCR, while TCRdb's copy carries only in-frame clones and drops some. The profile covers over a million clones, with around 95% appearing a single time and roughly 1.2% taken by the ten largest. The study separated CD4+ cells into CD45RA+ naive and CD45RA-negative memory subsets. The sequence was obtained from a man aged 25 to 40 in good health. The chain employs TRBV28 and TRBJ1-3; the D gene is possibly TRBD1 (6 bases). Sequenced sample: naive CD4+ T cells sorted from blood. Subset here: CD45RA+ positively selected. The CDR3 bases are TGTGCCAGCAGGACAGGAAACTCTGGAAACACCATATATTTT. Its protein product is CASRTGNSGNTIYF.